What follows is one TCR beta chain and its context. What antigen it recognizes has not been identified. No base-level quality is on record; no much larger clone is a single base apart. Deletion took 3 bases off V and 1 base off J, with a span of 4 bases between the germline ends. The germline V gene (reference sequence) sets CDR1 to LNHDA and CDR2 to SQIVND. The cysteine opens and the phenylalanine closes a CDR3 of 13 amino acids. CDR3 DNA is the only sequence kept; it has 39 bases, read in frame from the first base. This sample is drawn from a study of CD4 T cells in relation to SARS-CoV-2 and coronaviruses (dated by TCRdb to the early 2020s). As for the study more broadly: The ViraFEST assay cultured PBMCs with antigen for nine to eleven days, then sequenced TCR beta CDR3s to find antigen-specific clonal expansions. The Adaptive Biotechnologies TCR-sequencing kit was used to sequence samples from a few pre-COVID donors and the naive versus memory experiments, whereas other data were Illumina-based. Patient-derived lymphoblastoid cell lines were used to map the HLA restriction of shared crossreactive spike epitopes. The negative reference condition was either a culture with an HIV-1 Nef peptide pool or a culture with no peptide. Memory CD4+ T cell crossreactivity between SARS-CoV-2 and common cold coronavirus spike proteins was assessed at the TCR clonotype level in the study. For other donors in the study, expansion assays were sequenced with a different, Illumina-based TCR-beta assay. General conclusions and limits of the study: Small numbers of patients and of tested TCRs were a limitation of the study. Memory CD4+ clonotypes crossrecognizing SARS-CoV-2 and at least one common cold coronavirus spike were found in 60% to 75% of donors. Significantly weaker SARS-CoV-2-driven expansion was shown by crossreactive clones than by monoreactive clones, consistent with antigenic imprinting. Because no donor provided both pre-pandemic and post-infection samples, tracing the source of pre-existing responses was limited. Since the crossreactivity analysis centred on spike protein, crossreactivity against other viral proteins was not assessed.

CD4+ T cells from unexposed donors were collected before the COVID-19 pandemic (2011-2018). After around 11 days of culture, CD4+ T cells were isolated with the EasySep CD4+ T cell isolation kit. Unexposed donor CD4+ T cells were tested for reactivity to SARS-CoV-2 S and N and four common cold coronavirus spike pools, as cell number allowed. Around 1.8 million PBMCs per well were cultured in IMDM with approximately 5% human AB serum and around 10 IU/ml IL-2. Half of the culture medium was replaced with fresh IL-2-containing medium on days 3 and 7. Each peptide culture condition was generally run in triplicate replicate wells. The leukapheresis product for the unexposed donors was obtained through commercial purchase. PBMCs were isolated from leukapheresis product or whole blood by Ficoll-Paque PLUS gradient centrifugation. PBMCs were either cryopreserved at -140°C or used fresh in the expansion assay. The QIAamp Micro DNA Kit was used to extract genomic DNA from the CD4+ T cells.

The protocol used for the library was the immunoSEQ multiplex PCR assay. As for the original processing: During preprocessing, nonproductive sequences were removed, along with CDR3s that did not begin with C, did not end with F or W, or were shorter than 7 amino acids. Antigen-specific clonotypes were called with the MANAFEST web app, based on expansion relative to reference and other culture wells. A clone was considered positive if the clone showed significant expansion compared with the reference culture in 2 of 3 replicate wells at an FDR below 0.05. Positive clones also required significant expansion versus all other tandem wells and an odds ratio above 5. Pairwise Levenshtein distance, computed with the stringdist R package after three terminal residues were trimmed from each end, was used as the measure of CDR3 homology. This is the immuneACCESS table as TCRdb keeps it, with only in-frame sequences that have V and J called. A part of the clones is gone; compared with another copy, unresolved V genes explain less than half, and the rest is unexplained. That table supplies the V and J calls and clone size; D and trimming were determined from the DNA. The sample data list roughly 12,000 clones, and approximately 80% of these were observed just once. Of the sample, over 10% is held by the ten largest clones.

This sequence uses TRBV19 and TRBJ1-5; no D gene can be assigned with confidence. What was sequenced was CD4+ T cells from PBMCs, cultured in vitro. The receptor was isolated from a human donor in good health. The bases read TGTGCCAGTAGTATGCAGAGCAATCAGCCCCAGCATTTT. Translated, it gives CASSMQSNQPQHF.